This T cell receptor (beta chain) was sequenced in a study of Ad26.COV2.S vaccination and SARS-CoV-2 variants. In the case of this clone: Antigen: not known.

The method was immunoSEQ multiplex PCR; TCRdb's version includes in-frame clones alone and lacks a portion of them. The data contain 250,000 or so clones, 87% of them singletons. V shed 1 base, J shed 0 bases, and the junction held 9 bases outside the gene matches. Germline CDR1 and CDR2: MGHDK and SYGVNS. The CDR3 runs to 18 residues. Indicated treatment: around 19 received Ad26.COV2.S at low or high dose, single or two shots; 5 received placebo; per-sample allocation not given. Sampling was done on day 63 after the first vaccine or placebo injection. Study outcomes and limitations: For non-spike TCRs, breadth in vaccine recipients resembled that in placebo recipients.

This chain connects TRBV25-1 to TRBJ2-7; 10 bases are a match to TRBD2. This TCR was recovered from a person aged 18-60 years who received the Ad26.COV2.S COVID-19 vaccine or a placebo. The sequenced sample was peripheral blood, obtained in a trial of Ad26.COV2.S vaccine versus placebo. CDR3 region: CASSELGAASGSSYEQYF. The CDR3 bases are TGTGCCAGCAGTGAATTAGGGGCCGCTAGCGGGAGCTCCTACGAGCAGTACTTC.